These 12 T cell receptor beta chains originate from one sample sequenced in a study of blood T cell repertoires in COVID-19 (dated by TCRdb to about 2020). The protocol used for the library was the immunoSEQ multiplex PCR assay. TCRdb took this table from immuneACCESS and kept in-frame rearrangements with V and J called. Such tables lack part of the clones; where checked against another copy, unresolved V genes explain under half of the gap, and the rest is unexplained. For this sample the table gives 200,000 to 250,000 clones, of which roughly 83% were detected only once. The ten largest clones add up to approximately 2% of the sample. The sequencing input was PBMCs or T cells enriched from blood (not recorded which). Every receptor here comes from a woman between 50 and 59 years old who had recovered from COVID-19.

The chain joins TRBV16 to TRBJ1-5; 12 bases match TRBD1. V gave up 3 bases and J gave up 0 bases; unmatched junction bases: 3. CDR3 length: 17 amino acids. CDR1 is KGHSY, CDR2 FQNENV, per germline. The CDR3 protein is CASSQGQGARSNQPQHF. As DNA, the CDR3 is TGTGCCAGCAGCCAGGGACAGGGGGCGCGTAGCAATCAGCCCCAGCATTTT.

J is TRBJ1-2 and V is TRBV18; maybe TRBD1 (5 bases). Germline V lookup: CDR1 KGHSH, CDR2 LQKENI. V was clipped by 3 bases and J by 4 bases, with 9 bases between them. The CDR3 covers 13 residues. The CDR3 here is CASSPTERYGYTF. The CDR3 DNA is TGTGCCAGCTCACCGACAGAACGCTATGGCTACACCTTC.

The chain is built from TRBV18 and TRBJ2-3; 14 bases fit TRBD2. This CDR3 has 17 residues. Germline CDR1 and CDR2: KGHSH and LQKENI. The V segment lost 8 bases and the J segment 0 bases; nucleotides outside the gene matches: 7. The CDR3 region is CASRGLAGDRSTDTQYF. The CDR3 DNA follows: TGTGCCAGCCGGGGACTAGCGGGAGACCGGAGCACAGATACGCAGTATTTT.

This sequence joins TRBV7-6 and TRBJ1-2; TRBD1 matches at 7 bases. This CDR3 contains 15 residues. The germline V gene has CDR1 SGHVS and CDR2 FNYEAQ. V was clipped by 4 bases and J by 8 bases; unmatched bases: 13. The CDR3 region has the DNA TGTGCCAGCAGCTCGGGACAGCTTATGGCGGGAGGCTACACCTTC. Amino acid sequence: CASSSGQLMAGGYTF.

This chain joins TRBV27 and TRBJ2-1, with 8 bases aligning to TRBD2. The V gene end was trimmed by 6 bases and the J gene end by 1 base; junction bases not matched to a gene: 11. In germline, CDR1 is MNHEY, CDR2 SMNVEV (reference sequence). This CDR3 comprises 17 residues. CDR3 loop: CASRNALAGSSYNEQFF. CDR3 nucleotide sequence: TGTGCCAGCAGAAATGCGTTAGCGGGAAGTTCCTACAATGAGCAGTTCTTC.

The V gene is TRBV10-1, the J gene TRBJ2-1, with 8 positions matching TRBD2. Per germline, CDR1 WNHNN and CDR2 SYGVQD (reference sequence). V lost 8 bases and J lost 2; bases outside the gene matches: 20. This CDR3 is 19 amino acids long. The CDR3 DNA sequence: TGCGCCAGCCTCAAGGGTGGGCGGGGGGCCACCACCCCCTACAATGAGCAGTTCTTC. It is translated as CASLKGGRGATTPYNEQFF.

The chain has TRBV2 and TRBJ2-1, with D maybe TRBD1 (6 bases). The CDR3 has 14 amino acids. V lost 9 bases and J 3 bases, leaving 15 bases between the germline ends. CDR1 is SNHLY and CDR2 is FYNNEI in the germline V gene. In nucleotides, the CDR3 is TGTGCCAGTCATACAGGGACACGCTACAATGAGCAGTTCTTC. It encodes CASHTGTRYNEQFF. The entire variable domain, with the rest obtained from reference TRBV2 and TRBJ2-1, is as follows: EPEVTQTPSHQVTQMGQEVILRCVPISNHLYFYWYRQILGQKVEFLVSFYNNEISEKSEIFDDQFSVERPDGSNFTLKIRSTKLEDSAMYFCASHTGTRYNEQFFGPGTRLTVL.

The chain carries TRBV27 and TRBJ2-7; 7 nucleotides align to TRBD1. In germline, CDR1 is MNHEY, CDR2 SMNVEV (reference sequence). The CDR3 spans 18 residues. The V segment lost 6 bases and the J segment 2 bases; nucleotides outside the gene matches: 19. CDR3 sequence reads: CASSLRQGFWGPTYEQYF. Here the CDR3 DNA reads TGTGCCAGCAGCCTCAGACAGGGTTTCTGGGGACCGACCTACGAGCAGTACTTC.

V and J are TRBV29-1 and TRBJ2-1; a possible D gene is TRBD2 (5 bases). This CDR3 has 14 residues. Germline V lookup: CDR1 SQVTM, CDR2 ANQGSEA. The ends were cut back, 8 bases at V and 10 bases at J, with 24 bases in the middle. This chain's CDR3 is CSITPLPGWNEQFF. CDR3 coding DNA: TGCAGCATCACCCCCTTGCCGGGGTGGAACGAGCAGTTCTTC.

This chain links TRBV6-1 with TRBJ1-5; a weak D match, TRBD1 (6 bases). The ends were cut back, 0 bases at V and 5 bases at J, with 20 bases in the middle. The CDR3 length is 18 residues. Germline values: CDR1 MNHNS, CDR2 SASEGT. For the CDR3, the DNA is TGTGCCAGCAGTGAAGCCCCTTTTACAGGGTTCTCGGATCAGCCCCAGCATTTT. Amino acids: CASSEAPFTGFSDQPQHF.

The V and J genes are TRBV28 and TRBJ1-4; perhaps TRBD1 as D (5 bases). V dropped 6 bases and J dropped 6 bases, with 20 bases sitting between them. Germline V lookup: CDR1 MDHEN, CDR2 SYDVKM. This CDR3 comprises 16 residues. CDR3 sequence: CASRDLGTPLDEKLFF. The CDR3 coding sequence is TGTGCCAGCAGGGACTTGGGGACTCCCTTGGATGAAAAACTGTTTTTT. Using reference TRBV28 and TRBJ1-4 for the parts outside the CDR3, the full variable domain is DVKVTQSSRYLVKRTGEKVFLECVQDMDHENMFWYRQDPGLGLRLIYFSYDVKMKEKGDIPEGYSVSREKKERFSLILESASTNQTSMYLCASRDLGTPLDEKLFFGSGTQLSVL.

This clone was found once. The rearrangement joins TRBV3-1 (or the pseudogene TRBV3-2) to TRBJ1-1, with 7 bases that match TRBD1. CDR3 size: 14 residues. V was clipped by 1 base and J by 10 bases; unmatched bases: 9. Looked up from germline, CDR1 is LGHDT and CDR2 is YNNKEL (reference sequence). The CDR3 here is CASSQAEQGGRAFF. In nucleotides, the CDR3 is TGTGCCAGCAGCCAAGCGGAGCAGGGGGGTCGAGCTTTCTTT.